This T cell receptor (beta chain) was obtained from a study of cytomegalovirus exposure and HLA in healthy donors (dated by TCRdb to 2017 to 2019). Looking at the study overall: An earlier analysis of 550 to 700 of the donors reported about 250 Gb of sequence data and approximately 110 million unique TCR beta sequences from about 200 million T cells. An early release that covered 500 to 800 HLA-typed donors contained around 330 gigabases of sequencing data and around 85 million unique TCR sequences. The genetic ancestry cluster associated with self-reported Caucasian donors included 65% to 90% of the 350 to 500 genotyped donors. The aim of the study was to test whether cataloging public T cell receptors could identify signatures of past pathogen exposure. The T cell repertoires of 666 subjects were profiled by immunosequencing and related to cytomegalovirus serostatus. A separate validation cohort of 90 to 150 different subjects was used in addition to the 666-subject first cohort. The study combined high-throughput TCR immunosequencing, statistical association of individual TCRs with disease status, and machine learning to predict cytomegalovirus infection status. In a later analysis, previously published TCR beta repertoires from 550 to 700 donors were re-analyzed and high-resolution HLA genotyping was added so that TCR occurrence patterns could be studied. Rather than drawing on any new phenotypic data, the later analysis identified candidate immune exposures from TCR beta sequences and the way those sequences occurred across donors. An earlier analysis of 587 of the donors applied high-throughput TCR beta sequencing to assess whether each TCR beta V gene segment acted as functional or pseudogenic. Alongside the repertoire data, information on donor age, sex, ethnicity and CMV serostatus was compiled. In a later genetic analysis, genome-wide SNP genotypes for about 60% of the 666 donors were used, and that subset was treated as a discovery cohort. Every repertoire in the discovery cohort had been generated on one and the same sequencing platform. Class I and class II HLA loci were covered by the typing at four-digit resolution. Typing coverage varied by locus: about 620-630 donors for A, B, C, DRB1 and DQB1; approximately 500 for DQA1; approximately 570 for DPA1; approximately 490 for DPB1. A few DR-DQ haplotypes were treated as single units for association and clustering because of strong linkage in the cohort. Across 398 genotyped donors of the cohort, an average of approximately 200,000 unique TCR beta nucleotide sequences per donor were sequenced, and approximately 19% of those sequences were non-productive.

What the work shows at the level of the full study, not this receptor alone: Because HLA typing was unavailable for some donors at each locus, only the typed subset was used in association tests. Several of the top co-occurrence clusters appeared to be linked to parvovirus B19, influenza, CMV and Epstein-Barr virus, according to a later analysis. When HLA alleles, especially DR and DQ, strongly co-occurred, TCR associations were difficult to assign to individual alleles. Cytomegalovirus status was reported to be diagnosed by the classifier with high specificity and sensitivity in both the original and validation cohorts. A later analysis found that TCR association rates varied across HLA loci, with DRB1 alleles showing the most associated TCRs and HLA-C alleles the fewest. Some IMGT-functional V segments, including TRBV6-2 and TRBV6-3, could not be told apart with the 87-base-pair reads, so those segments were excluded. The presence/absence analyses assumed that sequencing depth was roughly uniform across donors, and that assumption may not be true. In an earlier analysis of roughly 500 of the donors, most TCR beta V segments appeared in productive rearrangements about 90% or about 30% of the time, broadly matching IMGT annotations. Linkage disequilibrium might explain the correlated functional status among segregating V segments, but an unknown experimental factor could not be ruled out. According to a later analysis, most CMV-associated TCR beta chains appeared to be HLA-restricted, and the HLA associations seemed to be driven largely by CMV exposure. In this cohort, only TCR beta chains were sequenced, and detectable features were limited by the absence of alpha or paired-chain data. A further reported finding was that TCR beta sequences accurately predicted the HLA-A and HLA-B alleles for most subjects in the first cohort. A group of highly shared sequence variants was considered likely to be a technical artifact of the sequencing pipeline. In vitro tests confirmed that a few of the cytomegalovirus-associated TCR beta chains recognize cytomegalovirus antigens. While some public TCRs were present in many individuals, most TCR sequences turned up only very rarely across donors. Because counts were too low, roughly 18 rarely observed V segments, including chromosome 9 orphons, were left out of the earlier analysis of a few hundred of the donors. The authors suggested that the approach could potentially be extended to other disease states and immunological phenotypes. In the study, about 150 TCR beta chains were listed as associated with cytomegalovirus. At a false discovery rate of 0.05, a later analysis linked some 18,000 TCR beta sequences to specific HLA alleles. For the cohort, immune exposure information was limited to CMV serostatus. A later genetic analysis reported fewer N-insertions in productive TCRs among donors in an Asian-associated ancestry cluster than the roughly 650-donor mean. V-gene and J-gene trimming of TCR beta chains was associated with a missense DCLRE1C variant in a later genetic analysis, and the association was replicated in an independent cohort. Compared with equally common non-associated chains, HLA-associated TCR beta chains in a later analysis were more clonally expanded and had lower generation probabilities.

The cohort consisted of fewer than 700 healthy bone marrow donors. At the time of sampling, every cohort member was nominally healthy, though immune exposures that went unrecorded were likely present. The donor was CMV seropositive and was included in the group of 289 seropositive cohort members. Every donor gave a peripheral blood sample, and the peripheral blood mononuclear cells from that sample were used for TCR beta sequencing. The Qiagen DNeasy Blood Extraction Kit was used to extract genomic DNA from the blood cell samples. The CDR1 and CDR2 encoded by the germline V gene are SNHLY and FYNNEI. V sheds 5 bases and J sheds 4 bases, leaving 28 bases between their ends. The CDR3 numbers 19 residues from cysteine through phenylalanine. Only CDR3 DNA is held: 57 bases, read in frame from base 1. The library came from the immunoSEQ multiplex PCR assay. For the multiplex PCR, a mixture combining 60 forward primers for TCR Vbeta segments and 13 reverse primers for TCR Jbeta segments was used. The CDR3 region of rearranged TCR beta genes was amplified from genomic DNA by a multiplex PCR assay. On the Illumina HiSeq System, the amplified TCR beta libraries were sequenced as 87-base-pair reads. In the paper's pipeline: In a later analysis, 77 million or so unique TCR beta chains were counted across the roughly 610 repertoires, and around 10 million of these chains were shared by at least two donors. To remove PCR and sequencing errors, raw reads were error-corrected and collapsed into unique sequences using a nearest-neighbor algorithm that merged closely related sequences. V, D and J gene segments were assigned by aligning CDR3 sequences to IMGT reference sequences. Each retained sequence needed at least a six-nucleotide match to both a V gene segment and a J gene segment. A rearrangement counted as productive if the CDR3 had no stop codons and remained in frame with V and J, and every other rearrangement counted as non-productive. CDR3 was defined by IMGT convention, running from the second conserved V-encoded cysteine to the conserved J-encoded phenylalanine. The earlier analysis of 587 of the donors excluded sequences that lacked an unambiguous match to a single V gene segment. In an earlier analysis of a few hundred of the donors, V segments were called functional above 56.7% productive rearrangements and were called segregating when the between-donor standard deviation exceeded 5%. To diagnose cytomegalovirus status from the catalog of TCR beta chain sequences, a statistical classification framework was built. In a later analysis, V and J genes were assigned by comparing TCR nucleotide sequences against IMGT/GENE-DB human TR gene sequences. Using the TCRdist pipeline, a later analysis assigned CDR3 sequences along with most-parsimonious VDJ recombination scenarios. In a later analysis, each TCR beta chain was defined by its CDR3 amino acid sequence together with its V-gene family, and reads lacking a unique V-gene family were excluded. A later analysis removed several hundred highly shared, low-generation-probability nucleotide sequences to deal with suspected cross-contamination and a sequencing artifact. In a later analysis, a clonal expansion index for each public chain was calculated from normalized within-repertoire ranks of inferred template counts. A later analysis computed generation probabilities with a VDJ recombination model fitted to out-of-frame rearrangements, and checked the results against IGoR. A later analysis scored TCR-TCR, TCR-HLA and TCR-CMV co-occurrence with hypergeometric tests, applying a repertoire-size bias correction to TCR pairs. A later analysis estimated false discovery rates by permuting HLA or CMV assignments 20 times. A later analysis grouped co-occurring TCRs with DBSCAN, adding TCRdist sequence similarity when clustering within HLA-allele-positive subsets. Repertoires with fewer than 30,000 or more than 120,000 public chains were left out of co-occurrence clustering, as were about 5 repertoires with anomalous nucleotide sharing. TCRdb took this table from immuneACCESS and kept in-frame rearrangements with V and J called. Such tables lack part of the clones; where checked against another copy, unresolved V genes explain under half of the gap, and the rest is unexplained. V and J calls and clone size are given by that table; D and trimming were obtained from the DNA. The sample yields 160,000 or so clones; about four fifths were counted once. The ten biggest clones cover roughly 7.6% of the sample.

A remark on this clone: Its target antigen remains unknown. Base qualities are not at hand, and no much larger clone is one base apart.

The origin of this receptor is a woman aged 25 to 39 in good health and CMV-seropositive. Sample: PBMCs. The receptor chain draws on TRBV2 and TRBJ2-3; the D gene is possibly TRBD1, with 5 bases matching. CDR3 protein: CASSPSADGRLGDPDTQYF. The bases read TGTGCCAGCAGTCCATCGGCCGATGGTCGGTTAGGGGATCCAGATACGCAGTATTTT.